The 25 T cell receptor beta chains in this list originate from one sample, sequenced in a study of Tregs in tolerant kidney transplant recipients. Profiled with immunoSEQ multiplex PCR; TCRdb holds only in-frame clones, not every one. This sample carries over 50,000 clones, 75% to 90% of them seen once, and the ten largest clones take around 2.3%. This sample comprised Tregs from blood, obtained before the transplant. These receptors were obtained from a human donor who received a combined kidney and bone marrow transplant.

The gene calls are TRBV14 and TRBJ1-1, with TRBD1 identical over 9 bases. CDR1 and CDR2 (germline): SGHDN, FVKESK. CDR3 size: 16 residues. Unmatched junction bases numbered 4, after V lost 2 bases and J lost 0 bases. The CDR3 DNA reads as TGTGCCAGCAGCCAATACAGGGGGCTTATGAACACTGAAGCTTTCTTT. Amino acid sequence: CASSQYRGLMNTEAFF.

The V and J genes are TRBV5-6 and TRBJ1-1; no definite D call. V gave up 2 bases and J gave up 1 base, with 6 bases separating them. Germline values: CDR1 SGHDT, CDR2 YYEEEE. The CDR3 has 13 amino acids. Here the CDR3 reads CASSFIRNTEAFF. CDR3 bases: TGTGCCAGCAGCTTTATAAGGAACACTGAAGCTTTCTTT.

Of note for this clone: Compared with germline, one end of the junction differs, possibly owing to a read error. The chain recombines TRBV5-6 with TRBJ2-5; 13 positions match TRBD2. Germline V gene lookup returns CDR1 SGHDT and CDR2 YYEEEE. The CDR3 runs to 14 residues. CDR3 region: CASSAGLAGEAQYF. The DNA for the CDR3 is TGTGCCAGCAGCGCCGGACTAGCGGGAGAGGCCCAGTACTTC.

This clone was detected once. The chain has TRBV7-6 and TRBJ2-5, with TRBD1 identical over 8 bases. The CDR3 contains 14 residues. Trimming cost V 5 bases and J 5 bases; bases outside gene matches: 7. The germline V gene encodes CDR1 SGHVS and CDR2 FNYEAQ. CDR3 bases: TGTGCCAGCAGCCAGACAGGGGCCGGGGAGACCCAGTACTTC. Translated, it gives CASSQTGAGETQYF. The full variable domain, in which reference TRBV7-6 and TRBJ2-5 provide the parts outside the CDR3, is GAGVSQSPRYKVTKRGQDVALRCDPISGHVSLYWYRQALGQGPEFLTYFNYEAQQDKSGLPNDRFSAERPEGSISTLTIQRTEQRDSAMYRCASSQTGAGETQYFGPGTRLLVL.

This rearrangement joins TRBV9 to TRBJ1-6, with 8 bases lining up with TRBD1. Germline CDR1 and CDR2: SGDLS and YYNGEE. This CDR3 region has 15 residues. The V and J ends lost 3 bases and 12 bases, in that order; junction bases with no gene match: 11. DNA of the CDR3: TGTGCCAGCAGCGGAGCCGGGACAGGTTTTCGACCCCTCCACTTT. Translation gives CASSGAGTGFRPLHF.

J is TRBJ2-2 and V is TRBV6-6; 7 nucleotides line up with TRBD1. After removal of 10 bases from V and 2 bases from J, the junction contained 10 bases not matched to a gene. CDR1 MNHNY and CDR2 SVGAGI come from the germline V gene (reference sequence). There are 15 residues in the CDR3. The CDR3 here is CATLPRGRNTGELFF. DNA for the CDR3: TGTGCCACCCTTCCGAGGGGGCGCAACACCGGGGAGCTGTTTTTT.

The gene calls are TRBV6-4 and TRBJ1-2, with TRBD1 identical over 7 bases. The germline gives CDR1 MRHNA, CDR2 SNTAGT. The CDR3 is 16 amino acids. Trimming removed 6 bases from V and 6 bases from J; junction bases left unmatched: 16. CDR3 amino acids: CASRGLRGTAPDGYTF. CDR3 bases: TGTGCCAGCAGAGGACTTCGAGGGACAGCCCCTGATGGCTACACCTTC.

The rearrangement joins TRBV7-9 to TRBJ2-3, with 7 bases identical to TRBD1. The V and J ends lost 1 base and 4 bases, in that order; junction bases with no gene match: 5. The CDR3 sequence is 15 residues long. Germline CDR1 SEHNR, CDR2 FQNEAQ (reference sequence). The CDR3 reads CASSLGQGKADTQYF. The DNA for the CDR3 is TGTGCCAGCAGCTTAGGACAGGGAAAGGCAGATACGCAGTATTTT.

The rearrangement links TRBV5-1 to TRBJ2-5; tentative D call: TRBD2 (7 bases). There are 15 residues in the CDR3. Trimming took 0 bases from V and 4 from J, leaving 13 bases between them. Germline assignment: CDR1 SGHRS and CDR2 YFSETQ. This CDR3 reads CASSLVGGGGETQYF. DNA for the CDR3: TGCGCCAGCAGCTTGGTAGGCGGGGGCGGAGAGACCCAGTACTTC.

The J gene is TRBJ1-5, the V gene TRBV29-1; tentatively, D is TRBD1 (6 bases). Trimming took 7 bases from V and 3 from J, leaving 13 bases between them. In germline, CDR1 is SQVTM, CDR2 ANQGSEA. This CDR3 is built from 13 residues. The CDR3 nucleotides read TGCAGCGCCCGAGGGGGTAACAATCAGCCCCAGCATTTT. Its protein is CSARGGNNQPQHF.

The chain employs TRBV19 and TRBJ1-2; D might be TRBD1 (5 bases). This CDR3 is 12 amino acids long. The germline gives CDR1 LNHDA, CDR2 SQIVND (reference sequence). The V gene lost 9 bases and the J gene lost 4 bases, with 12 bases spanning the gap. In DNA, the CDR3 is TGTGCCAGCACCCGGGGGAGCTATGGCTACACCTTC. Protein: CASTRGSYGYTF.

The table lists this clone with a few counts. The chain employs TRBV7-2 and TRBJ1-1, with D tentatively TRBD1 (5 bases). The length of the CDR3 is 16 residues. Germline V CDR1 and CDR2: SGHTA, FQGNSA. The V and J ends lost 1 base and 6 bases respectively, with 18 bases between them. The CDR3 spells CASSLVLAGRGAEAFF. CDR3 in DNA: TGTGCCAGCAGCTTAGTCCTGGCAGGGAGGGGAGCTGAAGCTTTCTTT.

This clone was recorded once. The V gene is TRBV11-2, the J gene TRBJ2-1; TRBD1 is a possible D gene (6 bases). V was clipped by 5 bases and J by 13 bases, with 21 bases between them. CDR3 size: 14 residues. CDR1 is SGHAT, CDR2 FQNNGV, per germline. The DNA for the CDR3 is TGTGCCAGCAGCCCAGCCCTCCTCAGGGGTCAACAGTTCTTC. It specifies CASSPALLRGQQFF. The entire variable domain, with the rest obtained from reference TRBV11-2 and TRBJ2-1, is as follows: EAGVAQSPRYKIIEKRQSVAFWCNPISGHATLYWYQQILGQGPKLLIQFQNNGVVDDSQLPKDRFSAERLKGVDSTLKIQPAKLEDSAVYLCASSPALLRGQQFFGPGTRLTVL.

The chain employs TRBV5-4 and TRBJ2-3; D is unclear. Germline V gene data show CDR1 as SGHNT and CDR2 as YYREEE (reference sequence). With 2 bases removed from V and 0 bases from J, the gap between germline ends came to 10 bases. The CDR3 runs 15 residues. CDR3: CASSLPGASTDTQYF. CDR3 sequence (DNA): TGTGCCAGCAGCTTACCGGGTGCTAGCACAGATACGCAGTATTTT.

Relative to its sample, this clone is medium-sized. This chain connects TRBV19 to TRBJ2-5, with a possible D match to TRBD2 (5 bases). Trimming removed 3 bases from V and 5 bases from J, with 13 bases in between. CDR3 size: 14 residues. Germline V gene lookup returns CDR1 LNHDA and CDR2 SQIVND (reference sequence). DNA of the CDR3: TGTGCCAGTAGTATTTCTCCCCCGGGGGAGACCCAGTACTTC. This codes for CASSISPPGETQYF.

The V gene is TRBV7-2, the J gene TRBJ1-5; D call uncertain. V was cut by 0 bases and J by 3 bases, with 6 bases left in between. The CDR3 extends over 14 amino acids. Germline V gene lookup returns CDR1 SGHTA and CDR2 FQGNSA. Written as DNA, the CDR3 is TGTGCCAGCAGCTTAGCCGGCATCAATCAGCCCCAGCATTTT. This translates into CASSLAGINQPQHF. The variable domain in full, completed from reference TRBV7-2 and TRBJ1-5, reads GAGVSQSPSNKVTEKGKDVELRCDPISGHTALYWYRQSLGQGLEFLIYFQGNSAPDKSGLPSDRFSAERTGGSVSTLTIQRTQQEDSAVYLCASSLAGINQPQHFGDGTRLSIL.

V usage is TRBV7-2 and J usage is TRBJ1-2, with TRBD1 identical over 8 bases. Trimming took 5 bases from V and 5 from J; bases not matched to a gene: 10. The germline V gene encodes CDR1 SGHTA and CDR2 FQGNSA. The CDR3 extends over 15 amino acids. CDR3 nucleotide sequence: TGTGCCAGCAGCCCCCGACAGGGGATGGATTATGGCTACACCTTC. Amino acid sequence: CASSPRQGMDYGYTF.

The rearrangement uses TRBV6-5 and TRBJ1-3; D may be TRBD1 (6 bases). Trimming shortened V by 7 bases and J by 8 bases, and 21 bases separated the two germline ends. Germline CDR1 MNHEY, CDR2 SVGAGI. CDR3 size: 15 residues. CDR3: CASTRYGAPGDTIYF. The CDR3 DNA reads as TGTGCCAGCACTCGATACGGGGCGCCAGGGGACACCATATATTTT.

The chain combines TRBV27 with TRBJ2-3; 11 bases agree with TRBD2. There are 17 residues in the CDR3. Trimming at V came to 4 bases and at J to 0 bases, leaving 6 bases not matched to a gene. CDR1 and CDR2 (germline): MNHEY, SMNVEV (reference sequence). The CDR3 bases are TGTGCCAGCAGTTCCCTAGCGGGGGGCGGCAGCACAGATACGCAGTATTTT. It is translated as CASSSLAGGGSTDTQYF.

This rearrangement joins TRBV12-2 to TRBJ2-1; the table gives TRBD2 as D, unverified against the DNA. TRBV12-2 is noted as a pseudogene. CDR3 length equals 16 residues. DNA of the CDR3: TGTGCAAGTCGCTTCACCCCCGGCGGGGGGTACAATGAGCAGTTCTTC. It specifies CASRFTPGGGYNEQFF.

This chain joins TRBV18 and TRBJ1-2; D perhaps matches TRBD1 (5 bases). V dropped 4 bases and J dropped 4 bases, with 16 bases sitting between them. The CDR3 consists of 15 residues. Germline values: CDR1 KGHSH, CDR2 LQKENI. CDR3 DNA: TGTGCCAGCTCACAAGGGACCGAAAGACTCTATGGCTACACCTTC. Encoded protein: CASSQGTERLYGYTF.

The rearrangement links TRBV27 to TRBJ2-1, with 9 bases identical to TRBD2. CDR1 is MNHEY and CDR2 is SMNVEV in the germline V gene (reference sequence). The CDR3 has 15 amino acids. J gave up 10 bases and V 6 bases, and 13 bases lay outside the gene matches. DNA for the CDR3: TGTGCCAGCAGCCCCCGGCAGCGGGGGGATGGGGAGCAGTTCTTC. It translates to CASSPRQRGDGEQFF.

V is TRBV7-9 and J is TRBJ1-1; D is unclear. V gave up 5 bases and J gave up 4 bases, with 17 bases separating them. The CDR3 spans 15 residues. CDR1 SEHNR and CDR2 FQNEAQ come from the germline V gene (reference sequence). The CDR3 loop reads CASSPRPSVGTEAFF. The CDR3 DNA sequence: TGTGCCAGCAGCCCTCGGCCCTCCGTGGGCACTGAAGCTTTCTTT. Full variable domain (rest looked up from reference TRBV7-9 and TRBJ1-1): DTGVSQNPRHKITKRGQNVTFRCDPISEHNRLYWYRQTLGQGPEFLTYFQNEAQLEKSRLLSDRFSAERPKGSFSTLEIQRTEQGDSAMYLCASSPRPSVGTEAFFGQGTRLTVV.

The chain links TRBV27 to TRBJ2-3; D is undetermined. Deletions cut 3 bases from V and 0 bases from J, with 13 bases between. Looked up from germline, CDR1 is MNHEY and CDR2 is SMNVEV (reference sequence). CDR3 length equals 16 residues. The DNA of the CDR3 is TGTGCCAGCAGTTTGGGGTTGAGGTTTAGCACAGATACGCAGTATTTT. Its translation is CASSLGLRFSTDTQYF.

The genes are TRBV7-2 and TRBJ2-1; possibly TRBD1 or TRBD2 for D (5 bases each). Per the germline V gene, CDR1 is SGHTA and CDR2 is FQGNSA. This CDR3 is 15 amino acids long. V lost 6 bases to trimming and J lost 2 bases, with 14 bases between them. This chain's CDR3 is CASSKDMGPYNEQFF. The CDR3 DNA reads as TGTGCCAGCAGTAAAGATATGGGACCCTACAATGAGCAGTTCTTC.